This TCR beta chain was retrieved from a study of OX40 agonist ivuxolimab in advanced cancers. About the study as a whole: The costimulatory receptor OX40 (CD134) was targeted by ivuxolimab, a fully human IgG2 agonistic monoclonal antibody. The paper reports the monotherapy dose-escalation portion (N of about 52 patients) of the phase I ivuxolimab trial. Intravenous ivuxolimab was administered to patients every 2 weeks at six dose levels: 0.01, 0.1, 0.3, 1.5, 3 and 10 mg/kg. Prior anti-PD-1, anti-PD-L1 or anti-CTLA-4 therapy was permitted, and 35% to 40% of dose-escalation patients had received checkpoint inhibitors. In the dose-escalation cohort, 82.7% of patients were male, and the mean age was approximately 60 years, with a range of about 20 to 79. Partial responses occurred in three dose-escalation patients, of whom one had hepatocellular carcinoma and two had cutaneous melanoma. Among the roughly 50 dose-escalation patients, about 19 had hepatocellular carcinoma, approximately 15 melanoma, 9 renal cell carcinoma and 9 head and neck cancer. Peripheral TCRbeta sequencing aimed to test whether ivuxolimab altered TCR sequence diversity and caused clonal T-cell expansion.

Note on this clone: Its specific antigen is unknown. No per-base quality is available; no much larger clone lies one base away.

General findings and caveats noted by the study authors: After ivuxolimab, expanded clones were on average more numerous among CD8+ T cells than among CD4+ T cells. Which antigens the clonally expanded peripheral T cells were specific for was not determined. At doses from 0.1 to 3.0 mg/kg, clonal expansion was seen in both CD4+ and CD8+ blood T cells between baseline and week 6. In the 0.1-3.0 mg/kg groups, partial responders had among the lowest normalized peripheral clonal expansion, particularly in CD8+ T cells. Low levels of normalized T-cell clonal expansion were also seen in some patients who did not respond.

Its CDR3 holds 15 amino acids, cysteine through phenylalanine. Only the CDR3 region is kept as DNA, spanning 45 bases read in frame from base 1. V gives up 5 bases and J gives up 4 bases, and the segment between their germline ends measures 18 bases. The CDR1 and CDR2 encoded by the germline V gene (reference sequence) are SEHNR and FQNEAQ. To sequence the TCRbeta CDR3 region, genomic DNA was isolated from the sorted cells. TCRbeta CDR3 regions were sequenced using the immunoSEQ Assay. The table was pulled from immuneACCESS by TCRdb, which kept in-frame rearrangements only. Such tables lose some clones; where checked, under half of the loss comes from unresolved V genes, and the rest has no known cause. This sample lists about 62,000 clones; 79% were detected once. The ten largest clones add up to approximately 10% of the sample. The trial excluded patients who had a history of autoimmune disease or were on systemic immunosuppression. Peripheral blood for TCR sequencing was collected from all dose cohorts at baseline, on cycle 4 day 1, and on cycle 7 day 1. The samples were drawn from a first-in-human, open-label, multicenter phase I dose-escalation trial of ivuxolimab. Adults with locally advanced or metastatic melanoma, renal cell, hepatocellular, or head and neck squamous cell carcinoma were enrolled in the trial. Before TCR sequencing, CD4+ T cells and CD8+ T cells were sorted from peripheral blood as separate populations.

The input for sequencing was CD4+ or CD8+ T cells sorted from blood, taken in a trial of the OX40 agonist ivuxolimab. The chain uses TRBV7-9 and TRBJ2-7; D gene: possibly TRBD1, on 6 matching bases. This clonotype was sampled from an adult with an advanced solid tumor such as melanoma, head and neck, liver or kidney cancer. Here the CDR3 is given as CASSPTGPSPYEQYF. The DNA sequence is given as TGTGCCAGCAGCCCGACAGGTCCGAGCCCTTACGAGCAGTACTTC.